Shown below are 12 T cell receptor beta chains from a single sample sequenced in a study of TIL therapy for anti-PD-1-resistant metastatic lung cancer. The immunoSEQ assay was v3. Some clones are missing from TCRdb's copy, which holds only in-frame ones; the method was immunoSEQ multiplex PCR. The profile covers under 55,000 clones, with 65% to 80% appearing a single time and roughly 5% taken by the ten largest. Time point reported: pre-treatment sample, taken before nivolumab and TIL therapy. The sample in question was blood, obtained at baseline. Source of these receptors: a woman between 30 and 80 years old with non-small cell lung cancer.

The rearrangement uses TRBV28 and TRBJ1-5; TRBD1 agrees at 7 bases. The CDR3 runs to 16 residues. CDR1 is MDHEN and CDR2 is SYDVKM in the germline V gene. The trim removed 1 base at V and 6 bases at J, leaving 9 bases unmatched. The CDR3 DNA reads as TGTGCCAGCAGTTTATCGGTCCCGCAGGGGGGTCAGCCCCAGCATTTT. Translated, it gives CASSLSVPQGGQPQHF.

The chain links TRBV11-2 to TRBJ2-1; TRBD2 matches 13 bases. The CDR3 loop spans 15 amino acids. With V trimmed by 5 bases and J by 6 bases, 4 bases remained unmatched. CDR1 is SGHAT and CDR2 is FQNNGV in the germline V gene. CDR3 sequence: CASSRTSGSGNEQFF. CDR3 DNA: TGTGCCAGCAGCCGGACTAGCGGGAGTGGCAATGAGCAGTTCTTC. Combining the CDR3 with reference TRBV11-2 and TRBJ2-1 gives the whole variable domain EAGVAQSPRYKIIEKRQSVAFWCNPISGHATLYWYQQILGQGPKLLIQFQNNGVVDDSQLPKDRFSAERLKGVDSTLKIQPAKLEDSAVYLCASSRTSGSGNEQFFGPGTRLTVL.

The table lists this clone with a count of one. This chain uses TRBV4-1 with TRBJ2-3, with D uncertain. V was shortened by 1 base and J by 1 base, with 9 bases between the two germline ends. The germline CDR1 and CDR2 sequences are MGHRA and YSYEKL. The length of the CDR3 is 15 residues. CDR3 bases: TGCGCCAGCAGCCAAGGGATCCTTGGCACAGATACGCAGTATTTT. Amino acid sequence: CASSQGILGTDTQYF.

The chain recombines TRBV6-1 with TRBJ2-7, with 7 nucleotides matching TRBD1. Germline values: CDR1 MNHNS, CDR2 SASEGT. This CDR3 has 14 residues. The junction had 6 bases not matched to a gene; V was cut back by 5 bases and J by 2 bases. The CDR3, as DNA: TGTGCCAGCAGTTATTTGACAGGGACCTACGAGCAGTACTTC. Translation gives CASSYLTGTYEQYF.

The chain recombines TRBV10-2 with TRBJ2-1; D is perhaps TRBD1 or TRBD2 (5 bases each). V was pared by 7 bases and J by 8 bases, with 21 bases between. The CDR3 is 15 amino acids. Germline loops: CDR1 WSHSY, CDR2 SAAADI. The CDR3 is CASTEYGAAPYEQFF. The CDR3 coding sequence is TGCGCCAGCACTGAATACGGGGCAGCGCCGTATGAGCAGTTCTTC.

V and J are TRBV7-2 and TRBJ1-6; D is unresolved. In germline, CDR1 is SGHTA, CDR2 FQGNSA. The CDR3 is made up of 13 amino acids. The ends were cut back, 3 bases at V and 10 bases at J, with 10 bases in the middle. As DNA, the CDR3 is TGTGCCAGCAGCTTTTACGGCTCCTCACCCCTCCACTTT. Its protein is CASSFYGSSPLHF.

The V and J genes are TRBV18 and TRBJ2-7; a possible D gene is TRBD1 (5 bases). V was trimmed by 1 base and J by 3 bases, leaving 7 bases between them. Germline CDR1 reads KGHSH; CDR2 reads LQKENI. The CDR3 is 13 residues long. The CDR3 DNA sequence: TGTGCCAGCTCACCACGACAGAACTACGAGCAGTACTTC. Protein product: CASSPRQNYEQYF.

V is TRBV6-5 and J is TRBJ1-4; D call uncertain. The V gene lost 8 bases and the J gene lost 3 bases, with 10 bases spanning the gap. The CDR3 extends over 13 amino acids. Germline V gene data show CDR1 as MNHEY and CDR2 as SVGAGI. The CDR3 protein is CASYRDPNEKLFF. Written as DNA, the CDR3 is TGTGCCAGCTACCGGGATCCTAATGAAAAACTGTTTTTT.

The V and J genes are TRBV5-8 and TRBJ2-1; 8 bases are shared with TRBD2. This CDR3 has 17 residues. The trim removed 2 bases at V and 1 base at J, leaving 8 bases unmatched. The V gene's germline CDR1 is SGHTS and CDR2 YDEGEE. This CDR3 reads CASSFTGGGRSYNEQFF. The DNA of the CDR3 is TGTGCCAGCAGCTTTACGGGAGGGGGTCGGTCCTACAATGAGCAGTTCTTC.

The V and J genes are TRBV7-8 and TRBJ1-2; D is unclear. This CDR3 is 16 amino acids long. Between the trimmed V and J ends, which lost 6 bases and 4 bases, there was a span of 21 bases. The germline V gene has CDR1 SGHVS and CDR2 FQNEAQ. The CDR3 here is CASSSLREGWGYGYTF. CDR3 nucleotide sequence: TGTGCCAGCAGTTCACTACGGGAGGGTTGGGGCTATGGCTACACCTTC.

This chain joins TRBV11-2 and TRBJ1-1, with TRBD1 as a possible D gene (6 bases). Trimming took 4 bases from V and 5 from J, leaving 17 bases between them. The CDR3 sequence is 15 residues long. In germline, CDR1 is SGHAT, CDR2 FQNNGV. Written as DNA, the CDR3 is TGTGCCAGCAGCTCTACTGGACAGCCGGTTACTGAAGCTTTCTTT. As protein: CASSSTGQPVTEAFF. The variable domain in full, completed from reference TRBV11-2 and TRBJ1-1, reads EAGVAQSPRYKIIEKRQSVAFWCNPISGHATLYWYQQILGQGPKLLIQFQNNGVVDDSQLPKDRFSAERLKGVDSTLKIQPAKLEDSAVYLCASSSTGQPVTEAFFGQGTRLTVV.

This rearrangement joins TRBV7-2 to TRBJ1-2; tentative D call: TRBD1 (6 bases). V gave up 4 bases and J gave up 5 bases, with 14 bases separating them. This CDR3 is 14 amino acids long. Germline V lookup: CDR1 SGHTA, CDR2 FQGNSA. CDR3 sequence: CASSSTGLGYGYTF. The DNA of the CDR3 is TGTGCCAGCAGCTCCACAGGGCTTGGGTATGGCTACACCTTC. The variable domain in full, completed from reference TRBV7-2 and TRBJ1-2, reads GAGVSQSPSNKVTEKGKDVELRCDPISGHTALYWYRQSLGQGLEFLIYFQGNSAPDKSGLPSDRFSAERTGGSVSTLTIQRTQQEDSAVYLCASSSTGLGYGYTFGSGTRLTVV.